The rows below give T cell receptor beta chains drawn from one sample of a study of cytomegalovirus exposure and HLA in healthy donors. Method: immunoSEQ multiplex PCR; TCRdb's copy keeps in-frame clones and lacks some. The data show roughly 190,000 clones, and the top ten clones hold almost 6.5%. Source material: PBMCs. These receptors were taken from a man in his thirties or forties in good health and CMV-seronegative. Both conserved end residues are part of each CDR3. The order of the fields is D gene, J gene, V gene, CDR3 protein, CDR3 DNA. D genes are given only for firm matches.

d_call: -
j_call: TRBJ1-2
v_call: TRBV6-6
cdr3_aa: CASRRQYGYTF
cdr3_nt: TGTGCCAGCAGGCGACAGTATGGCTACACCTTC

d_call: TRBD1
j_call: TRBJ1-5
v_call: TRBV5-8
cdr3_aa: CASSGPQGGGNQPQHF
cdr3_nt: TGTGCCAGCAGCGGTCCCCAGGGGGGCGGCAATCAGCCCCAGCATTTT

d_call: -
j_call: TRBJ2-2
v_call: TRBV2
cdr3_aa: CASIQENTGELFF
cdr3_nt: TGTGCCAGCATACAGGAGAACACCGGGGAGCTGTTTTTT

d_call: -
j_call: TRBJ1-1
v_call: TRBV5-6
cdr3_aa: CASSIDIGPGVKNTEAFF
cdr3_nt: TGTGCCAGCAGCATTGACATTGGGCCAGGGGTTAAGAACACTGAAGCTTTCTTT

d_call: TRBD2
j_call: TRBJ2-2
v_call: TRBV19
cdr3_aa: CASSIGQGGLNTGELFF
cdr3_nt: TGTGCCAGTAGTATAGGGCAGGGAGGGCTGAACACCGGGGAGCTGTTTTTT

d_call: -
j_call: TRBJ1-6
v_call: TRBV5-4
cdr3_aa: CASSLGDTAGNSPLHF
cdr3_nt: TGTGCCAGCAGCTTGGGGGACACAGCGGGAAATTCACCCCTCCACTTT

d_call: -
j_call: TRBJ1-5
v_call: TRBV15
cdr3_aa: CATSRDRSINQPQHF
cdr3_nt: TGTGCCACCAGCAGAGATCGGTCCATTAATCAGCCCCAGCATTTT

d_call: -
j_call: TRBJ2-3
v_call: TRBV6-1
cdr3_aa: CASKLQGKSTDTQYF
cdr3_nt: TGTGCCAGCAAATTACAGGGAAAAAGCACAGATACGCAGTATTTT

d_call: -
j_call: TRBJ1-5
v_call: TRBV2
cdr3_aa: CASSDRGAGNQPQHF
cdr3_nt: TGTGCCAGCAGTGACCGGGGGGCCGGCAATCAGCCCCAGCATTTT

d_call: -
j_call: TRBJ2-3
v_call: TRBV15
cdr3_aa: CATSRDPPSGPLDTQYF
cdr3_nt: TGTGCCACCAGCAGAGATCCCCCCAGTGGCCCCTTGGATACGCAGTATTTT

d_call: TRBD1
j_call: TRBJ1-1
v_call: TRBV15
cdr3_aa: CATSRAEQGAEAFF
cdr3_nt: TGTGCCACCAGCAGAGCAGAACAGGGGGCTGAAGCTTTCTTT

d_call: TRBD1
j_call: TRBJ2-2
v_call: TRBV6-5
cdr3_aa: CASSYRGQDGELFF
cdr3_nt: TGTGCCAGCAGTTACAGGGGGCAAGACGGGGAGCTGTTTTTT

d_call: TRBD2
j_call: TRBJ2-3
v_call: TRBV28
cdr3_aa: CASTMGLAASTDTQYF
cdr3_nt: TGTGCCAGCACCATGGGACTAGCGGCTAGCACAGATACGCAGTATTTT

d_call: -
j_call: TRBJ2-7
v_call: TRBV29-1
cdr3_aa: CSVEWSSYEQYF
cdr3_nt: TGCAGCGTTGAATGGAGCTCCTACGAGCAGTACTTC

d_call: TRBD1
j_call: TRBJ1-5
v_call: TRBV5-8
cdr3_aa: CASFSTGGTQPQHF
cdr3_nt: TGTGCCAGCTTCTCCACAGGGGGAACTCAGCCCCAGCATTTT

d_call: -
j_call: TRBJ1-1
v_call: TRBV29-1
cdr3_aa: CSVEDQTPREDEAFF
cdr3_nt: TGCAGCGTTGAAGATCAAACCCCGCGGGAGGATGAAGCTTTCTTT

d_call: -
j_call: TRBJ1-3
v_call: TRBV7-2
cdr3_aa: CASSSQGADTIYF
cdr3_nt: TGTGCCAGCAGCTCACAGGGAGCTGACACCATATATTTT

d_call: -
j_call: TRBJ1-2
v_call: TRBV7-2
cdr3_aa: CASSLVPPGRRERNYGYTF
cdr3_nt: TGTGCCAGCAGCTTAGTCCCTCCGGGACGGAGGGAGAGAAACTATGGCTACACCTTC

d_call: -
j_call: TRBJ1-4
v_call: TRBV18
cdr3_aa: CASSPLRWNEKLFF
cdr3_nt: TGTGCCAGCTCACCACTACGGTGGAATGAAAAACTGTTTTTT

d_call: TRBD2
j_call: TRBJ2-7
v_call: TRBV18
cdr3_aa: CASSPEGTSRPDEALYEQYF
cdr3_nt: TGTGCCAGCTCACCAGAGGGGACTAGCCGTCCCGACGAAGCTCTCTACGAGCAGTACTTC

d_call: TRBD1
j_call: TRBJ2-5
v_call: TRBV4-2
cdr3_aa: CASSQYRGLETQYF
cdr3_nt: TGTGCCAGCAGCCAGTACAGGGGGCTAGAGACCCAGTACTTC

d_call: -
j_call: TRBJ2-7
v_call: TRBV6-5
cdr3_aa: CASSYGGLNYEQYF
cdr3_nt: TGTGCCAGCAGTTACGGGGGGTTGAACTACGAGCAGTACTTC

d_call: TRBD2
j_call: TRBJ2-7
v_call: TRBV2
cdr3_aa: CASRGGLAGEYEQYF
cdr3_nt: TGTGCCAGCAGGGGCGGACTAGCGGGGGAATACGAGCAGTACTTC

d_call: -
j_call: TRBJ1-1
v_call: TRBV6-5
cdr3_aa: CASSYSSQVAEAFF
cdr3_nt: TGTGCCAGCAGTTACTCGAGCCAAGTAGCTGAAGCTTTCTTT

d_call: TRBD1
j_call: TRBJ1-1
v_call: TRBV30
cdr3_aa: CAWSVSDRDITEAFF
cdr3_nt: TGTGCCTGGAGTGTGTCGGACAGGGATATAACTGAAGCTTTCTTT

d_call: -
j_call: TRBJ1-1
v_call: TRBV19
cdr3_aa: CASSIDDSWSTEAFF
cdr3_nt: TGTGCCAGTAGTATAGATGACAGTTGGAGCACTGAAGCTTTCTTT

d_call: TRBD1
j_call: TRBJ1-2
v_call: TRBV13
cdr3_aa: CASSLGRQGGYGYTF
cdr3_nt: TGTGCCAGCAGCTTAGGCCGCCAGGGGGGCTATGGCTACACCTTC

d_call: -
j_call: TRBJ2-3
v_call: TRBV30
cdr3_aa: CAWSRGSDTQYF
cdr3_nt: TGTGCCTGGAGTAGGGGTTCAGATACGCAGTATTTT

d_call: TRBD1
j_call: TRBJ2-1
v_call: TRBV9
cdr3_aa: CASSEPGQGVLLIF
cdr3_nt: TGTGCCAGCAGCGAGCCGGGACAGGGGGTCCTATTGATCTTC

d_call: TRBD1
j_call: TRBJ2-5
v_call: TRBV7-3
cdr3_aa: CASSHRRTGEETQYF
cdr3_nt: TGTGCCAGCAGCCATCGACGGACAGGGGAAGAGACCCAGTACTTC

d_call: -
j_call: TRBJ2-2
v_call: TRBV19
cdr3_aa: CATRPTATNTGELFF
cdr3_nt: TGTGCCACCCGACCGACAGCCACTAACACCGGGGAGCTGTTTTTT